The present T cell receptor (beta chain) was sequenced within a study of blood T cell repertoires in COVID-19. The CDR3 spans 12 residues. Trimming removed 5 bases from V and 1 base from J, with 8 bases in between. Germline values: CDR1 GTSNPN, CDR2 SVGIG (reference sequence). Authors' data handling: Estimated nucleated cell counts came from reference gene primer amplification. Clones were sequenced by immunoSEQ multiplex PCR, and TCRdb holds only the in-frame ones, with some missing. Clone size and the V and J calls come from that table; the DNA yielded D and trimming. This sample has over 85,000 clones, with 70% to 90% found just once.

This clonotype originated in a man aged 45 to 65 with active COVID-19. The specimen sequenced was peripheral blood. The chain joins TRBV30 to TRBJ2-5; D possibly corresponds to TRBD1 (6 bases). For the CDR3, the DNA is TGTGCCTGGGGACAGTTCCAAGAGACCCAGTACTTC. Amino acids: CAWGQFQETQYF.